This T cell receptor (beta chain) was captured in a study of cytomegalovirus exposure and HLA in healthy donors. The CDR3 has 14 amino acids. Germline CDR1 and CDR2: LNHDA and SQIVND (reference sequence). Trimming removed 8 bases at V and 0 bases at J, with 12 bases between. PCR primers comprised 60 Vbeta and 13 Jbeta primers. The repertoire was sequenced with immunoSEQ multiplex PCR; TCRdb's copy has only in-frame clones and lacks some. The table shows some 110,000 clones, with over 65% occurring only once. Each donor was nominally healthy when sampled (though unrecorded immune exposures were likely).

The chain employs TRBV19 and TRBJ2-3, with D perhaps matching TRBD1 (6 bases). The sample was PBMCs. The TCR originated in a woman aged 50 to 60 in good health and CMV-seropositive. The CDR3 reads CASSTGSSTDTQYF. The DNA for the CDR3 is TGTGCCAGTTCCACAGGGAGTAGCACAGATACGCAGTATTTT.